This T cell receptor (beta chain) was recovered during a study of cytotoxic CD8 clonotypes in ibrutinib-treated CLL. The wider study: Average yields of about 260,000 productive templates and 75,000 to 100,000 productive rearrangements characterized the samples.

Sequenced by immunoSEQ multiplex PCR; TCRdb stores in-frame clones only, minus some. Of about 14,000 clones in the sample, roughly 50% were seen once. This clone was picked up a small number of times. Germline loops: CDR1 SGHVS, CDR2 FQNEAQ. This CDR3 has 14 residues. Trimming shortened V by 2 bases and J by 5 bases, and 12 bases separated the two germline ends. This specimen consisted of PBMCs, obtained at an approximately 22-month disease-progression time point, from a patient treated with ibrutinib. The clonotype comes from a human donor with chronic lymphocytic leukemia. This chain uses TRBV7-8 with TRBJ2-5, with D unresolved. The CDR3 is CASSLNEVGETQYF. The CDR3 DNA follows: TGTGCCAGCAGCTTAAATGAGGTGGGGGAGACCCAGTACTTC. The whole variable domain, filled in from reference TRBV7-8 and TRBJ2-5, reads GAGVSQSPRYKVAKRGQDVALRCDPISGHVSLFWYQQALGQGPEFLTYFQNEAQLDKSGLPSDRFFAERPEGSVSTLKIQRTQQEDSAVYLCASSLNEVGETQYFGPGTRLLVL.